The present T cell receptor (beta chain) was sequenced within a study of OX40 agonist ivuxolimab in advanced cancers. Study information: Ivuxolimab is an agonistic anti-OX40 (CD134) antibody, and patients were treated with it. Patients achieving partial responses numbered three: one hepatocellular carcinoma case and two cutaneous melanoma cases. Study conclusions and caveats: Some patients without response likewise showed low normalized clonal expansion.

TCRdb keeps only in-frame clones here, not all; method: immunoSEQ multiplex PCR. The sample has about 73,000 clones; almost 90% are singletons. Comment on this clone: Its antigen remains unknown.

The germline V and J ends were trimmed by 0 bases and 8 bases, with 13 bases remaining between them. The CDR3 is 14 amino acids. Per the germline V gene, CDR1 is MNHEY and CDR2 is SVGAGI. The sequence derives from an adult with an advanced solid tumor such as melanoma, head and neck, liver or kidney cancer. The sample consisted of CD4+ or CD8+ T cells sorted from blood, taken in a trial of the OX40 agonist ivuxolimab. V gene TRBV6-5 combines with J gene TRBJ2-5; no reliable D call. The CDR3 DNA reads as TGTGCCAGCAGTTACTCAGGGCAGTCCCACACCCAGTACTTC. It yields the protein CASSYSGQSHTQYF.